The 7 T cell receptor beta chains in this list originate from one sample, sequenced in a study of blood T cell repertoires in COVID-19. Profiled with immunoSEQ multiplex PCR; TCRdb holds only in-frame clones, not every one. The repertoire consists of under 200,000 clones, with 86% occurring once and the leading ten covering 5.5% to 8%. The sample consisted of peripheral blood. The receptor set was obtained from a man aged 50 or older with active or convalescent COVID-19.

The chain carries TRBV9 and TRBJ2-3; D remains ambiguous. Trimming cost V 4 bases and J 0 bases, with 9 bases left between them. From germline, CDR1 is SGDLS and CDR2 YYNGEE. CDR3 size: 14 residues. The DNA of the CDR3 is TGTGCCAGCAGCCCAAGAGGTAGCACAGATACGCAGTATTTT. Translating gives CASSPRGSTDTQYF.

This chain links TRBV4-1 with TRBJ1-4; D call uncertain. Germline V CDR1 and CDR2: MGHRA, YSYEKL. The V gene lost 0 bases and the J gene lost 10 bases, with 12 bases spanning the gap. The CDR3 sequence is 14 residues long. In DNA, the CDR3 is TGCGCCAGCAGCCAAGAGCGCCAGGAGGCAAAACTGTTTTTT. Translating it yields CASSQERQEAKLFF.

The V and J genes are TRBV9 and TRBJ1-1; unclear D gene. There are 13 residues in the CDR3. Germline V gives CDR1 SGDLS, CDR2 YYNGEE. Trimming pared 0 bases from V and 7 bases from J, leaving 10 bases between. The CDR3, as DNA: TGTGCCAGCAGCGTAGTTCAGGAGGGTGAAGCTTTCTTT. Protein product: CASSVVQEGEAFF. The full variable domain, rest sourced from reference TRBV9 and TRBJ1-1, is DSGVTQTPKHLITATGQRVTLRCSPRSGDLSVYWYQQSLDQGLQFLIQYYNGEERAKGNILERFSAQQFPDLHSELNLSSLELGDSALYFCASSVVQEGEAFFGQGTRLTVV.

V and J are TRBV6-1 and TRBJ2-3; TRBD2 agrees at 8 bases. Per the germline V gene, CDR1 is MNHNS and CDR2 is SASEGT. With 3 bases clipped from V and 0 bases from J, the junction kept 5 bases outside the gene matches. The CDR3 contains 16 residues. CDR3 loop: CASSDTLAGSTDTQYF. CDR3 nucleotides: TGTGCCAGCAGTGACACCTTAGCGGGAAGCACAGATACGCAGTATTTT.

The V gene is TRBV6-2 or TRBV6-3, the J gene TRBJ2-5, with a possible D match to TRBD2 (6 bases). Germline V gives CDR1 MNHEY, CDR2 SVGEGT. The CDR3 extends over 17 amino acids. V was pared by 4 bases and J by 3 bases, with 21 bases between. CDR3 in amino acids: CASSSMFAGGDEETQYF. CDR3 sequence (DNA): TGTGCCAGCAGTTCTATGTTCGCCGGGGGTGATGAAGAGACCCAGTACTTC.

The genes are TRBV5-1 and TRBJ1-5, with D possibly matching TRBD1 (6 bases). CDR3 length: 16 amino acids. V gave up 4 bases and J gave up 6 bases, with 20 bases separating them. Germline V gene lookup returns CDR1 SGHRS and CDR2 YFSETQ. CDR3 coding DNA: TGCGCCAGCAGCCCCGGGGATGGGGGGGGCAGTCAGCCCCAGCATTTT. Residues: CASSPGDGGGSQPQHF.

The chain links TRBV27 to TRBJ2-2, with no clear D. The CDR3 is made up of 14 amino acids. Germline-derived CDR1 and CDR2 are MNHEY and SMNVEV (reference sequence). The germline V and J ends were trimmed by 6 bases and 3 bases, with 11 bases remaining between them. Here the CDR3 DNA reads TGTGCCAGCAGCCGAGACTGGCACACCGGGGAGCTGTTTTTT. The encoded protein is CASSRDWHTGELFF.